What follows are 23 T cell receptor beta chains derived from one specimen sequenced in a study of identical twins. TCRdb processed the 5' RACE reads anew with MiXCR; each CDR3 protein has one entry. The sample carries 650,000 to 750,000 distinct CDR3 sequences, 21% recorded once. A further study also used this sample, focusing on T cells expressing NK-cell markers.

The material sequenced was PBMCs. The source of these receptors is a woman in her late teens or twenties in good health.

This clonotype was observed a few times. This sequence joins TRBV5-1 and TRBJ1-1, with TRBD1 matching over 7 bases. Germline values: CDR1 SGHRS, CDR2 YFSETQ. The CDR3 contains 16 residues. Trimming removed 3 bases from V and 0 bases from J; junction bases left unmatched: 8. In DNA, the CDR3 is TGCGCCAGCAGCTGGACCCCTACAGGGGTGAACACTGAAGCTTTCTTT. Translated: CASSWTPTGVNTEAFF.

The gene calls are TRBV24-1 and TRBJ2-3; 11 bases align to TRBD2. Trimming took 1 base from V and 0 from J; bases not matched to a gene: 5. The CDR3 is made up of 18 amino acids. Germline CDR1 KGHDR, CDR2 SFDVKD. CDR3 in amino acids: CATSDFGSSGRSTDTQYF. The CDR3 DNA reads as TGTGCCACCAGTGATTTTGGGTCTAGCGGGAGGAGCACAGATACGCAGTATTTT.

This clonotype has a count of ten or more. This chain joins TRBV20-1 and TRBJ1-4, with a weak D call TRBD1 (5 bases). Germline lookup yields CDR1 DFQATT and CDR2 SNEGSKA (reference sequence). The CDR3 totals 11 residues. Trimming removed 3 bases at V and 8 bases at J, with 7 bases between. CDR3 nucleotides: TGCAGTGCTAGGACAGCCGAAAAACTGTTTTTT. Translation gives CSARTAEKLFF.

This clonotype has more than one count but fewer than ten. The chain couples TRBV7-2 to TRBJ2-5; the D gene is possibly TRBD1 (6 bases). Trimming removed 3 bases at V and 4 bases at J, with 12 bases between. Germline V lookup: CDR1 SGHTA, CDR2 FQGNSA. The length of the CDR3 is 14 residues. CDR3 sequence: CASSFTRGRETQYF. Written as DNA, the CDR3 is TGTGCCAGCAGCTTTACGAGGGGGAGAGAGACCCAGTACTTC.

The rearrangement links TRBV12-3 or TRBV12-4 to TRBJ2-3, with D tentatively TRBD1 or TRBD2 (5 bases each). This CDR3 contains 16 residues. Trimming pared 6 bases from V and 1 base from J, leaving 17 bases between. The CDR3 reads CASRHRGRERTDTQYF. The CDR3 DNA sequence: TGTGCCAGCAGGCACCGGGGCAGGGAGCGCACAGATACGCAGTATTTT.

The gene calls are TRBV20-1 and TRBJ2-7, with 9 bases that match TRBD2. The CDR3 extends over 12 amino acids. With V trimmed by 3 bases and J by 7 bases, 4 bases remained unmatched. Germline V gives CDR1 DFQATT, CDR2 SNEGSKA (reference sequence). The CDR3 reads CSASSGGSEQYF. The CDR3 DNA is TGCAGTGCTAGTAGCGGGGGATCTGAGCAGTACTTC.

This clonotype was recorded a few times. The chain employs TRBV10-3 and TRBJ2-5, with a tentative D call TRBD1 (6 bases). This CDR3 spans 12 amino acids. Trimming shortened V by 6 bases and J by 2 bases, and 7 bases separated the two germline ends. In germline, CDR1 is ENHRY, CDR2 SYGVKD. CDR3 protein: CAIRDRQETQYF. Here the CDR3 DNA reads TGTGCCATCAGGGACAGACAAGAGACCCAGTACTTC.

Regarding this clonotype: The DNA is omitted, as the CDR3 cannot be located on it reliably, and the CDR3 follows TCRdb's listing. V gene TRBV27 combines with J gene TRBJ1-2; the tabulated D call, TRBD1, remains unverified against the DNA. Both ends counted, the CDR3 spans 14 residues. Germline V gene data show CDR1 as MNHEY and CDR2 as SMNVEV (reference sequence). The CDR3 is CASSSSTGIYGYTF.

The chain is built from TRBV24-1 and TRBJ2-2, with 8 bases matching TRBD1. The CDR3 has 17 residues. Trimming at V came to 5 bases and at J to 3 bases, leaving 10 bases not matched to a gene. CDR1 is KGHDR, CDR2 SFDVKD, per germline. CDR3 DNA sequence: TGTGCCACCAGTGCCCTAGGACAGGGTGGGTACACCGGGGAGCTGTTTTTT. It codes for CATSALGQGGYTGELFF.

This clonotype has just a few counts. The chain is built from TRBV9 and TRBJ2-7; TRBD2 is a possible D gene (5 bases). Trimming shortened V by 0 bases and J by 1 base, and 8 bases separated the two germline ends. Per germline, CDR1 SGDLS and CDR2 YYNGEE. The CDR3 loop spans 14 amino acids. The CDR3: CASSVVSGSYEQYF. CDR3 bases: TGTGCCAGCAGCGTAGTCAGCGGTTCCTACGAGCAGTACTTC. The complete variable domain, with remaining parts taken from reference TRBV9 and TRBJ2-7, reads DSGVTQTPKHLITATGQRVTLRCSPRSGDLSVYWYQQSLDQGLQFLIQYYNGEERAKGNILERFSAQQFPDLHSELNLSSLELGDSALYFCASSVVSGSYEQYFGPGTRLTVT.

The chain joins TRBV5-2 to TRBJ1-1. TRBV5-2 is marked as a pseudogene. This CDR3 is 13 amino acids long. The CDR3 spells CARGPGRGGEAFF. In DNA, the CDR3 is TGTGCCAGGGGCCCTGGACGGGGAGGTGAAGCTTTCTTT.

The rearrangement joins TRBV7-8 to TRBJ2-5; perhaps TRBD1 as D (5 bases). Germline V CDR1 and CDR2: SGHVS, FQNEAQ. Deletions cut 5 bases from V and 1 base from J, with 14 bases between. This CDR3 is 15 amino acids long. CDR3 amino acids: CASSLRRQSQETQYF. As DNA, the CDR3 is TGTGCCAGCAGCCTGAGAAGACAGAGCCAAGAGACCCAGTACTTC.

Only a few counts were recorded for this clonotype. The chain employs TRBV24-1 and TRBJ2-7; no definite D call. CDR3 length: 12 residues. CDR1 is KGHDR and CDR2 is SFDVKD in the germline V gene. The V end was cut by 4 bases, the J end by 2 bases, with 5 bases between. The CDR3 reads CATSEVTYEQYF. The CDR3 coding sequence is TGTGCCACCAGTGAGGTTACCTACGAGCAGTACTTC.

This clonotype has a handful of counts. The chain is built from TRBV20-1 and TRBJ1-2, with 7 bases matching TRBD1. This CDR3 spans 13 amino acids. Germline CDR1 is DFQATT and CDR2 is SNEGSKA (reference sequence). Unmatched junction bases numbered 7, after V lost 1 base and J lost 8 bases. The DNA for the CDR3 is TGCAGTGCTAGAGGAGGGGGCGGTGACGGCTACACCTTC. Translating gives CSARGGGGDGYTF.

The CDR3 here is CASSVGGSGVEKLFF. CDR3 coding DNA: TGTGCCAGCAGCGTAGGAGGGTCGGGTGTAGAAAAACTGTTTTTT. The genes are TRBV9 and TRBJ1-4; D is undetermined. Per the germline V gene, CDR1 is SGDLS and CDR2 is YYNGEE. Trimming removed 0 bases from V and 8 bases from J, with 14 bases in between. The CDR3 has 15 amino acids.

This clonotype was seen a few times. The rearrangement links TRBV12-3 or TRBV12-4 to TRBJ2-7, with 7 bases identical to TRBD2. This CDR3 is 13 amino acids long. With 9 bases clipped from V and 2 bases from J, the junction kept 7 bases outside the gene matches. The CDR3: CASTSGTTYEQYF. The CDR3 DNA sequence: TGTGCCAGTACAAGCGGGACTACCTACGAGCAGTACTTC.

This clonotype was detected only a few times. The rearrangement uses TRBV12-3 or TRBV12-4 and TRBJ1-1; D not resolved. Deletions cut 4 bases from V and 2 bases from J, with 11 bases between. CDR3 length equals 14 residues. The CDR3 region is CASSWGGQNTEAFF. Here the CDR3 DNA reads TGTGCCAGCAGTTGGGGAGGCCAAAACACTGAAGCTTTCTTT.

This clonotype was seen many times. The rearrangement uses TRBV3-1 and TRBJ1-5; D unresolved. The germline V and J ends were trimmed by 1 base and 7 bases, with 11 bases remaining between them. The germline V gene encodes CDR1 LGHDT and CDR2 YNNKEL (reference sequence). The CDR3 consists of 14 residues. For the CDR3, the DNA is TGTGCCAGCAGCCAAGGGCCAGTAACGCAGCCCCAGCATTTT. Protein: CASSQGPVTQPQHF.

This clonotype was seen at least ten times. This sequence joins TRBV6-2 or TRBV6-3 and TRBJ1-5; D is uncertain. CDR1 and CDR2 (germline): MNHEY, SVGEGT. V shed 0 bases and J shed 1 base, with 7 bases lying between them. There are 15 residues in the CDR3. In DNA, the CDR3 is TGTGCCAGCAGTTACTCGTGGGGAAGCAATCAGCCCCAGCATTTT. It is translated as CASSYSWGSNQPQHF.

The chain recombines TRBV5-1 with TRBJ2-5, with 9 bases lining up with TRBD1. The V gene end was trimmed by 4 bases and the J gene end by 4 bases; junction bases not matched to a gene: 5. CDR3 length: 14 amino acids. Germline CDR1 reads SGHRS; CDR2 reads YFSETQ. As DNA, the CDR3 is TGCGCCAGCAGCCTACAGGGGGCCTTAGAGACCCAGTACTTC. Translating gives CASSLQGALETQYF.

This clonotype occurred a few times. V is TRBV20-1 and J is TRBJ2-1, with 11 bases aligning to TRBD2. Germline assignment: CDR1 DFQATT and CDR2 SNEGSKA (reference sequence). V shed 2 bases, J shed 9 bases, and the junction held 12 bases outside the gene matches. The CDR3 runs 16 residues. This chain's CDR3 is CSARRGGSGRASEQFF. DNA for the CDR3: TGCAGTGCTAGAAGGGGGGGTAGCGGGAGGGCCAGTGAGCAGTTCTTC.

CDR3 in amino acids: CASSLRRVITDTQYF. The DNA of the CDR3 is TGTGCCAGCAGCTTACGGCGGGTTATCACAGATACGCAGTATTTT. The chain carries TRBV7-2 and TRBJ2-3; weak D call: TRBD2 (5 bases). The germline gives CDR1 SGHTA, CDR2 FQGNSA. The ends were cut back, 2 bases at V and 2 bases at J, with 11 bases in the middle. The length of the CDR3 is 15 residues.

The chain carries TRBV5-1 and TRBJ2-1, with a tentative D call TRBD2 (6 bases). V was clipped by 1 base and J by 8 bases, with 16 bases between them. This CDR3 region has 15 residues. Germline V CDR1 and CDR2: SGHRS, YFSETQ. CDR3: CASSLLATGVDEQFF. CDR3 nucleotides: TGCGCCAGCAGCTTGCTAGCGACGGGTGTGGATGAGCAGTTCTTC.